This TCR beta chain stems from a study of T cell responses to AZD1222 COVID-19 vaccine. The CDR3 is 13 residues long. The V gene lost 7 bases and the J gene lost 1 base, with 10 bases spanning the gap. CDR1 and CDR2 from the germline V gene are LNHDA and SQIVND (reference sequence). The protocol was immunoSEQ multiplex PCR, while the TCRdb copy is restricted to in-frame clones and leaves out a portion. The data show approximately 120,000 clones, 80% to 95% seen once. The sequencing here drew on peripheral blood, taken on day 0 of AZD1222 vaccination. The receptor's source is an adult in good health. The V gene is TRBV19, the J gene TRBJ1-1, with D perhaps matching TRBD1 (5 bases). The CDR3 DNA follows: TGTGCCAGTACTAAGGGGCCGAACACTGAAGCTTTCTTT. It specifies CASTKGPNTEAFF.